Presented here are 14 T cell receptor beta chains from one specimen sequenced in a study of OX40 agonist ivuxolimab in advanced cancers. The assay was immunoSEQ multiplex PCR, and TCRdb's table has in-frame clones only and misses some. The sample lists about 18,000 clones; 80% to 85% were seen once. The sequenced sample was CD4+ or CD8+ T cells sorted from blood, obtained in a trial of the OX40 agonist ivuxolimab. The receptors stem from an adult with an advanced solid tumor such as melanoma, head and neck, liver or kidney cancer.

CDR3 DNA sequence: TGTGCCAGCAGCTTAGAGGCGGGACAGGCCTACGAGCAGTACTTC. Translation: CASSLEAGQAYEQYF. The chain uses TRBV7-7 and TRBJ2-7; TRBD1 agrees at 8 bases. The CDR3 totals 15 residues. The V and J ends lost 1 base and 2 bases, in that order; junction bases with no gene match: 4. Germline V gene lookup returns CDR1 SSHAT and CDR2 FNYEAQ (reference sequence).

The chain carries TRBV9 and TRBJ2-1; TRBD2 is a possible D gene (6 bases). The germline gives CDR1 SGDLS, CDR2 YYNGEE. The CDR3 spans 18 residues. The V end was cut by 3 bases, the J end by 5 bases, with 24 bases between. CDR3 sequence reads: CASSGDRGGEKEHNEQFF. The CDR3 nucleotides read TGTGCCAGCAGCGGGGACCGGGGCGGGGAAAAAGAACACAATGAGCAGTTCTTC.

The gene calls are TRBV7-9 and TRBJ1-6; weak D call: TRBD1 (6 bases). Germline CDR1 and CDR2: SEHNR and FQNEAQ (reference sequence). The CDR3 spans 16 residues. V was trimmed by 2 bases and J by 10 bases, leaving 18 bases between them. Here the CDR3 DNA reads TGTGCCAGCAGCTTACAACCTACAGGGTACGGCTCACCCCTCCACTTT. Its translation is CASSLQPTGYGSPLHF.

The chain recombines TRBV19 with TRBJ1-1; D is unresolved. The CDR3 loop spans 15 amino acids. Germline V CDR1 and CDR2: LNHDA, SQIVND (reference sequence). Between the trimmed V and J ends, which lost 1 base and 1 base, there was a span of 10 bases. The DNA of the CDR3 is TGTGCCAGTAGTATAGGGGGTTGGGAGAACACTGAAGCTTTCTTT. This gives the protein CASSIGGWENTEAFF.

The chain uses TRBV6-1 and TRBJ2-7; D gene ambiguous. The ends were cut back, 4 bases at V and 2 bases at J, with 9 bases in the middle. Germline-derived CDR1 and CDR2 are MNHNS and SASEGT. The CDR3 length is 13 residues. CDR3 amino acids: CASSGVGPYEQYF. CDR3 coding DNA: TGTGCCAGCAGTGGGGTCGGACCCTACGAGCAGTACTTC.

V is TRBV19 and J is TRBJ1-4, with D hard to call. This CDR3 comprises 15 residues. V dropped 4 bases and J dropped 8 bases, with 17 bases sitting between them. Germline V gene lookup returns CDR1 LNHDA and CDR2 SQIVND (reference sequence). This CDR3 reads CASSKTRAPAEKLFF. Here the CDR3 DNA reads TGTGCCAGTAGTAAAACCCGGGCACCTGCCGAAAAACTGTTTTTT. Combining the CDR3 with reference TRBV19 and TRBJ1-4 gives the whole variable domain DGGITQSPKYLFRKEGQNVTLSCEQNLNHDAMYWYRQDPGQGLRLIYYSQIVNDFQKGDIAEGYSVSREKKESFPLTVTSAQKNPTAFYLCASSKTRAPAEKLFFGSGTQLSVL.

The chain couples TRBV9 to TRBJ2-2, with D perhaps TRBD1 (5 bases). The CDR3 consists of 14 residues. Trimming pared 4 bases from V and 2 bases from J, leaving 9 bases between. CDR1 is SGDLS and CDR2 is YYNGEE in the germline V gene. CDR3 DNA: TGTGCCAGCAGCCAGGGTCTAAACACCGGGGAGCTGTTTTTT. This gives the protein CASSQGLNTGELFF.

The rearrangement joins TRBV27 to TRBJ1-3; tentatively, D is TRBD1 (6 bases). The germline V and J ends were trimmed by 5 bases and 9 bases, with 14 bases remaining between them. Germline V gene data show CDR1 as MNHEY and CDR2 as SMNVEV (reference sequence). The CDR3 is 13 residues long. The chain's CDR3 is CASSPTGFTTIYF. The CDR3 coding sequence is TGTGCCAGCAGTCCCACAGGGTTTACCACCATATATTTT.

The chain is built from TRBV30 and TRBJ2-2, with D unclear. CDR1 and CDR2 from the germline V gene are GTSNPN and SVGIG (reference sequence). The germline V and J ends were trimmed by 1 base and 3 bases, with 9 bases remaining between them. The CDR3 totals 14 residues. The chain's CDR3 is CAWSAGLHTGELFF. The CDR3 DNA follows: TGTGCCTGGAGTGCCGGGCTTCACACCGGGGAGCTGTTTTTT.

J is TRBJ2-5 and V is TRBV27, with 13 nucleotides matching TRBD2. The CDR3 spans 15 residues. CDR1 MNHEY and CDR2 SMNVEV come from the germline V gene (reference sequence). V dropped 4 bases and J dropped 7; count of bases not matched to a gene: 6. Here the CDR3 reads CASSSTSGGRVTQYF. CDR3 DNA: TGTGCCAGCAGTTCGACTAGCGGGGGGCGTGTGACCCAGTACTTC.

The rearrangement links TRBV12-2 to TRBJ2-3; TRBD1, the table's D call, was not compared with the DNA. TRBV12-2 is a pseudogene segment. The CDR3 spans 18 residues. The chain's CDR3 is CASRLAEPDRENTDTQYF. As DNA, the CDR3 is TGTGCAAGTCGCTTAGCCGAACCGGACAGGGAGAATACAGATACGCAGTATTTT.

The V gene is TRBV4-1, the J gene TRBJ2-5; a possible D gene is TRBD2 (6 bases). The V and J ends lost 6 bases and 2 bases respectively, with 16 bases between them. The CDR3 has 15 residues. CDR1 and CDR2 from the germline V gene are MGHRA and YSYEKL. This CDR3 is CASSRFLATQETQYF. CDR3 DNA sequence: TGCGCCAGCAGTCGCTTCCTAGCGACTCAAGAGACCCAGTACTTC.

In the case of this clone: This may be a read error, as it is one base from a much larger clone. This chain joins TRBV6-9 and TRBJ1-6, with D unresolved. The CDR3 has 15 amino acids. The V gene's germline CDR1 is MNHGY and CDR2 SVAAGI. CDR3 sequence reads: CASSAVSLDNSPHHF. The DNA of the CDR3 is TGTGCCAGCAGTGCGGTCAGTTTGGATAATTCACCCCACCACTTT.

V and J are TRBV10-3 and TRBJ2-2; D unclear. CDR3 length: 12 residues. V dropped 0 bases and J dropped 11 bases, with 7 bases sitting between them. Germline lookup yields CDR1 ENHRY and CDR2 SYGVKD. The CDR3 protein is CAISESTRELFF. In nucleotides, the CDR3 is TGTGCCATCAGTGAGTCGACCCGCGAGCTGTTTTTT.